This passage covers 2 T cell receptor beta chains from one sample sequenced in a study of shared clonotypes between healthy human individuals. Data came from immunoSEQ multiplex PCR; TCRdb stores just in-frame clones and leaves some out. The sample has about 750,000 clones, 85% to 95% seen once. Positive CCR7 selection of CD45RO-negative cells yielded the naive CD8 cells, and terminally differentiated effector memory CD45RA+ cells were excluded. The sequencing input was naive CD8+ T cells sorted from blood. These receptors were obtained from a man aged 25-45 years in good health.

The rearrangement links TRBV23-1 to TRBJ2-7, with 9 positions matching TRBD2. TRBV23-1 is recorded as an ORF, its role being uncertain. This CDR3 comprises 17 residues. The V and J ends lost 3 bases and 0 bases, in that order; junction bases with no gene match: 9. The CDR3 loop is CASSQVRTSAYSYEQYF. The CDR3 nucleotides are TGCGCCAGCAGTCAGGTGAGGACTAGCGCCTACTCCTACGAGCAGTACTTC.

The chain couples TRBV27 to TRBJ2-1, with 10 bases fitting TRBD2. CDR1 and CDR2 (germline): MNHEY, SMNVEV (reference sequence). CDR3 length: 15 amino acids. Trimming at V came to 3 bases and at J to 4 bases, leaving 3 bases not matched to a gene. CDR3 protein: CASSFSSGSYNEQFF. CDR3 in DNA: TGTGCCAGCAGTTTCTCTAGCGGGAGTTACAATGAGCAGTTCTTC.